This T cell receptor beta chain was found in a study of shared clonotypes between healthy human individuals. Study-wide context: Per-donor plates numbered three CD4 naive, three CD4 memory, two CD8 naive and one CD8 memory.

In the naive CD8 group, cells lacked CD45RO and were positively selected for CCR7, so terminally differentiated effector memory CD45RA+ cells were left out. The CDR3 runs to 11 residues. Germline V CDR1 and CDR2: GTSNPN, SVGIG (reference sequence). Trimming left V 0 bases short and J 5 bases short, with 4 bases between. General study findings and limits: Though the depth was large, rarefaction showed that sorted-subset sequencing was incomplete. Shared across several donors were around 4.7% of the naive CD4 clonotypes.

Generated by immunoSEQ multiplex PCR, the TCRdb table keeps only in-frame clones and is missing some. Of under 2,000,000 clones in the sample, approximately 95% were seen once. This clone has just a few counts. Its antigen remains unknown. This sample also contains other DNA sequences that code for the same CDR3. The TCR sequence derives from a young man in good health. The chain recombines TRBV30 with TRBJ1-1; the D is unclear. Input material: naive CD8+ T cells sorted from blood. In DNA form, the CDR3 reads TGTGCCTGGAGTGTCGGGACTGAAGCTTTCTTT. This gives the protein CAWSVGTEAFF. Based on the CDR3 plus reference TRBV30 and TRBJ1-1, the full variable domain is SQTIHQWPATLVQPVGSPLSLECTVEGTSNPNLYWYRQAAGRGLQLLFYSVGIGQISSEVPQNLSASRPQDRQFILSSKKLLLSDSGFYLCAWSVGTEAFFGQGTRLTVV.